This TCR beta chain was sequenced during a study of blood T cell repertoires in COVID-19. Germline CDR1 is MNHEY and CDR2 is SVGEGT. The CDR3 runs to 19 residues. With 0 bases clipped from V and 1 base from J, the junction kept 13 bases outside the gene matches. In Seattle, patients joined the study during active infection and were tracked longitudinally. This clone was seen only once. The data were produced by immunoSEQ multiplex PCR, yet TCRdb's version contains in-frame clones alone and is incomplete. The sample holds under 200,000 clones, 85% to 90% seen once. The rearrangement uses TRBV6-2 or TRBV6-3 and TRBJ2-7; 9 bases match TRBD2. Sequenced sample: peripheral blood. This clonotype was sampled from a woman between 65 and 79 years old with COVID-19, enrolled during active disease. CDR3 loop: CASSYSLAGDHIGSYEQYF. CDR3 nucleotide sequence: TGTGCCAGCAGTTACTCGTTAGCGGGGGATCATATCGGATCCTACGAGCAGTACTTC.